Listed below are T cell receptor beta chains from one sample, sequenced in a study of T cells in Graves' hyperthyroidism and ophthalmopathy. Each CDR3 protein is one row after TCRdb ran MiXCR on the multiplex PCR reads. The repertoire holds about 420,000 distinct CDR3 sequences, approximately 15% seen once, with roughly 7.7% in the top ten. Sequencing used blood. The receptors come from a woman aged 18-29 years with Graves' hyperthyroidism. The CDR3 runs from the conserved cysteine through the conserved F or W. A D gene is named only where the DNA matches it firmly. Clone size is shown for a subset of rows, as once, few, many or a class of expanded clone.

d_call: TRBD1
v_call: TRBV10-3
j_call: TRBJ1-5
clone_size: many
cdr3_aa: CAISERGQGPTNPQHF
cdr3_nt: TGTGCCATCAGTGAGCGTGGACAGGGGCCCACGAATCCCCAGCATTTT

d_call: -
v_call: TRBV14
j_call: TRBJ1-2
clone_size: many
cdr3_aa: CASSQVVRGYGYTF
cdr3_nt: TGTGCCAGCAGCCAAGTAGTGCGGGGTTATGGCTACACCTTC

d_call: -
v_call: TRBV2
j_call: TRBJ2-7
clone_size: -
cdr3_aa: CASSQEEYEQYF
cdr3_nt: TGTGCCAGCAGCCAGGAAGAATACGAGCAGTACTTC

d_call: -
v_call: TRBV20-1
j_call: TRBJ1-2
clone_size: many
cdr3_aa: CSASELEYNYGYTF
cdr3_nt: TGCAGTGCTAGTGAACTTGAATATAACTATGGCTACACCTTC

d_call: -
v_call: TRBV10-3
j_call: TRBJ1-6
clone_size: -
cdr3_aa: CAISESPGRGSPLHF
cdr3_nt: TGTGCCATCAGTGAGTCTCCAGGGAGGGGTTCACCCCTCCACTTT

d_call: -
v_call: TRBV5-1
j_call: TRBJ2-3
clone_size: many
cdr3_aa: CASSLVGQLNTQYF
cdr3_nt: TGCGCCAGCAGCTTGGTCGGACAGTTGAATACGCAGTATTTT

d_call: -
v_call: TRBV20-1
j_call: TRBJ2-2
clone_size: many
cdr3_aa: CSARGLVTGELFF
cdr3_nt: TGCAGTGCTAGGGGGCTAGTCACCGGGGAGCTGTTTTTT

d_call: TRBD1
v_call: TRBV7-6
j_call: TRBJ1-2
clone_size: -
cdr3_aa: CASSLSTPGTGDGYTF
cdr3_nt: TGTGCCAGCAGCTTATCTACGCCCGGGACAGGGGATGGCTACACCTTC

d_call: -
v_call: TRBV20-1
j_call: TRBJ1-5
clone_size: many
cdr3_aa: CSALPRQGSLFQHF
cdr3_nt: TGCAGTGCCCTACCACGGCAGGGAAGTTTATTCCAGCATTTT

d_call: TRBD1
v_call: TRBV7-2
j_call: TRBJ1-6
clone_size: many
cdr3_aa: CASSLKQGAISPLHF
cdr3_nt: TGTGCCAGCAGCTTAAAGCAGGGGGCGATTTCACCCCTCCACTTT

d_call: TRBD2
v_call: TRBV5-6
j_call: TRBJ2-5
clone_size: -
cdr3_aa: CASSIQLAGGRETQYF
cdr3_nt: TGTGCCAGCAGCATCCAACTAGCGGGGGGGCGAGAGACCCAGTACTTC

d_call: -
v_call: TRBV2
j_call: TRBJ2-7
clone_size: many
cdr3_aa: CASRPDGVYEQYF
cdr3_nt: TGTGCCAGCAGACCTGACGGGGTATACGAGCAGTACTTC

d_call: -
v_call: TRBV5-8
j_call: TRBJ1-4
clone_size: many
cdr3_aa: CASSLGPVGEKLFF
cdr3_nt: TGTGCCAGCAGCTTGGGTCCTGTCGGTGAAAAACTGTTTTTT

d_call: -
v_call: TRBV20-1
j_call: TRBJ2-3
clone_size: many
cdr3_aa: CSAREKSRGTDTQYF
cdr3_nt: TGCAGTGCTAGAGAGAAAAGTCGGGGCACAGATACGCAGTATTTT

d_call: -
v_call: TRBV2
j_call: TRBJ2-3
clone_size: many
cdr3_aa: CASSEYLLPDTQYF
cdr3_nt: TGTGCCAGCAGTGAATACCTCCTCCCCGATACGCAGTATTTT

d_call: TRBD1
v_call: TRBV18
j_call: TRBJ1-3
clone_size: -
cdr3_aa: CASSPGDSSLPGAGNTIYF
cdr3_nt: TGTGCCAGCTCACCAGGGGACAGCAGTCTCCCTGGCGCTGGAAACACCATATATTTT

d_call: -
v_call: TRBV12-3/TRBV12-4
j_call: TRBJ2-3
clone_size: many
cdr3_aa: CASRLGVADTQYF
cdr3_nt: TGTGCCAGCAGGCTGGGGGTGGCAGATACGCAGTATTTT

d_call: -
v_call: TRBV6-5
j_call: TRBJ1-4
clone_size: many
cdr3_aa: CASSYSARGPNEKLFF
cdr3_nt: TGTGCCAGCAGTTACTCCGCACGGGGGCCTAATGAAAAACTGTTTTTT

d_call: TRBD1
v_call: TRBV12-3/TRBV12-4
j_call: TRBJ1-5
clone_size: many
cdr3_aa: CASSLGDRGPGQPQHF
cdr3_nt: TGTGCCAGCAGTTTGGGGGACAGGGGGCCGGGACAGCCCCAGCATTTT

d_call: TRBD1
v_call: TRBV5-1
j_call: TRBJ2-7
clone_size: many
cdr3_aa: CASSQGRDSSYEQYF
cdr3_nt: TGCGCCAGCAGCCAAGGCCGGGACAGCTCCTACGAGCAGTACTTC

d_call: -
v_call: TRBV2
j_call: TRBJ2-3
clone_size: many
cdr3_aa: CASRYTQDTQYF
cdr3_nt: TGTGCCAGCAGATACACACAGGATACGCAGTATTTT

d_call: TRBD1
v_call: TRBV13
j_call: TRBJ2-1
clone_size: many
cdr3_aa: CASSLGGTGSYNEQFF
cdr3_nt: TGTGCCAGCAGCTTAGGAGGGACAGGGAGTTACAATGAGCAGTTCTTC

d_call: TRBD1
v_call: TRBV27
j_call: TRBJ2-4
clone_size: -
cdr3_aa: CASSLSPGQLAKNIQYF
cdr3_nt: TGTGCCAGCAGTTTGTCCCCGGGACAGTTAGCCAAAAACATTCAGTACTTC

d_call: TRBD1
v_call: TRBV13
j_call: TRBJ2-7
clone_size: many
cdr3_aa: CASSPRGQNYEQYF
cdr3_nt: TGTGCCAGCAGCCCCCGGGGACAGAACTACGAGCAGTACTTC

d_call: -
v_call: TRBV12-3/TRBV12-4
j_call: TRBJ2-5
clone_size: many
cdr3_aa: CASSPSGPGGGRETQYF
cdr3_nt: TGTGCCAGCAGTCCTTCGGGCCCCGGTGGAGGGCGGGAGACCCAGTACTTC

d_call: TRBD1
v_call: TRBV6-1
j_call: TRBJ2-7
clone_size: -
cdr3_aa: CASSPYGQGSSYEQYF
cdr3_nt: TGTGCCAGCAGCCCATACGGACAGGGGTCTTCCTACGAGCAGTACTTC

d_call: -
v_call: TRBV10-2
j_call: TRBJ2-7
clone_size: many
cdr3_aa: CASSNDLHSYEQYF
cdr3_nt: TGCGCCAGCAGTAACGACTTGCACTCCTACGAGCAGTACTTC

d_call: TRBD2
v_call: TRBV20-1
j_call: TRBJ2-6
clone_size: few
cdr3_aa: CSAGLAGGYSGANVLTF
cdr3_nt: TGCAGTGCCGGACTAGCGGGGGGGTACTCTGGGGCCAACGTCCTGACTTTC

d_call: -
v_call: TRBV19
j_call: TRBJ2-2
clone_size: many
cdr3_aa: CASSIWGNTGELFF
cdr3_nt: TGTGCCAGTAGTATTTGGGGGAACACCGGGGAGCTGTTTTTT

d_call: -
v_call: TRBV12-3/TRBV12-4
j_call: TRBJ2-1
clone_size: many
cdr3_aa: CASSKSWGNEQFF
cdr3_nt: TGTGCCAGTTCTAAGAGCTGGGGGAATGAGCAGTTCTTC

d_call: -
v_call: TRBV6-1
j_call: TRBJ2-7
clone_size: -
cdr3_aa: CASSQARGGEQYF
cdr3_nt: TGTGCCAGCAGTCAGGCCAGGGGAGGAGAGCAGTACTTC

d_call: TRBD1
v_call: TRBV12-3/TRBV12-4
j_call: TRBJ1-1
clone_size: many
cdr3_aa: CASSLGTGTTEAFF
cdr3_nt: TGTGCCAGCAGTTTAGGGACAGGGACCACTGAAGCTTTCTTT

d_call: -
v_call: TRBV6-1
j_call: TRBJ2-3
clone_size: many
cdr3_aa: CASSEGGGTDTQYF
cdr3_nt: TGTGCCAGCAGTGAAGGCGGTGGCACAGATACGCAGTATTTT

d_call: TRBD1
v_call: TRBV4-2
j_call: TRBJ1-5
clone_size: few
cdr3_aa: CASSLTGDYSNQPQHF
cdr3_nt: TGTGCCAGCAGCCTGACAGGGGACTATAGCAATCAGCCCCAGCATTTT

d_call: TRBD2
v_call: TRBV9
j_call: TRBJ2-3
clone_size: few
cdr3_aa: CASGAGLAGGHTDTQYF
cdr3_nt: TGTGCCAGCGGCGCCGGCCTAGCGGGGGGTCACACAGATACGCAGTATTTT

d_call: TRBD1
v_call: TRBV20-1
j_call: TRBJ1-1
clone_size: few
cdr3_aa: CSARAGTENTEAFF
cdr3_nt: TGCAGTGCTAGAGCCGGGACAGAGAACACTGAAGCTTTCTTT

d_call: -
v_call: TRBV5-1
j_call: TRBJ2-5
clone_size: -
cdr3_aa: CASSFQGPQPQETQYF
cdr3_nt: TGCGCCAGCAGCTTCCAGGGACCCCAACCTCAAGAGACCCAGTACTTC

d_call: -
v_call: TRBV30
j_call: TRBJ1-1
clone_size: many
cdr3_aa: CAWSVLGTEAFF
cdr3_nt: TGTGCCTGGAGTGTCCTAGGCACTGAAGCTTTCTTT

d_call: TRBD1
v_call: TRBV2
j_call: TRBJ1-2
clone_size: -
cdr3_aa: CASSALTGRPNYGYTF
cdr3_nt: TGTGCCAGCAGCGCATTGACAGGGAGACCTAACTATGGCTACACCTTC

d_call: TRBD1
v_call: TRBV2
j_call: TRBJ1-3
clone_size: many
cdr3_aa: CASTQDRSSSGNTIYF
cdr3_nt: TGTGCCAGCACTCAGGACAGGTCGAGCTCTGGAAACACCATATATTTT

d_call: -
v_call: TRBV18
j_call: TRBJ2-5
clone_size: many
cdr3_aa: CASSPGTKGETQYF
cdr3_nt: TGTGCCAGCTCACCCGGGACAAAAGGAGAGACCCAGTACTTC

d_call: -
v_call: TRBV7-3
j_call: TRBJ2-5
clone_size: many
cdr3_aa: CASSPRGMQETQYF
cdr3_nt: TGTGCCAGCAGCCCGAGGGGGATGCAAGAGACCCAGTACTTC